These 5 T cell receptor beta chains were all obtained from the same sample, sequenced in a study of radiation and T cells in renal cell carcinoma. Assay used: immunoSEQ multiplex PCR; TCRdb lists only in-frame clones, some missing. This sample has fewer than 10,000 clones, with less than 70% found just once. The treatment: treatment-naive control, cytoreductive nephrectomy. The sequences come from tumor tissue, collected from a patient whose treatment was nephrectomy without radiotherapy. The source of these receptors is a woman aged 70 to 79 with renal cell carcinoma.

This rearrangement joins TRBV7-2 to TRBJ1-2; D unresolved. The CDR3 contains 14 residues. Trimming took off 4 bases at V and 12 bases at J, with 21 bases between the two ends. Germline lookup yields CDR1 SGHTA and CDR2 FQGNSA. The CDR3 sequence is CASSSRAQAGSDTF. The CDR3 region has the DNA TGTGCCAGCAGCTCCCGAGCGCAGGCGGGTTCCGACACCTTC.

V and J are TRBV6-1 and TRBJ2-1; D ambiguous. The CDR3 is 14 residues long. The germline V gene has CDR1 MNHNS and CDR2 SASEGT. Trimming cost V 6 bases and J 3 bases, with 12 bases left between them. The CDR3 here is CASSQWLGYNEQFF. The CDR3 nucleotides are TGTGCCAGCAGCCAATGGCTGGGCTACAATGAGCAGTTCTTC.

By its share, this clone is medium-sized (0.01 to 0.1%). This rearrangement joins TRBV11-2 to TRBJ2-7; the match to TRBD1 covers 10 bases. V shed 5 bases, J shed 0 bases, and the junction held 4 bases outside the gene matches. Germline loops: CDR1 SGHAT, CDR2 FQNNGV. The CDR3 has 15 amino acids. The CDR3 DNA follows: TGTGCCAGCAGCCAGACAGGGGGCCGCTCCTACGAGCAGTACTTC. Protein sequence: CASSQTGGRSYEQYF.

Regarding this clone: The junction differs from germline at one of its ends, possibly a read error. J is TRBJ2-7 and V is TRBV4-3; 9 bases map to TRBD2. The CDR3 runs 17 residues. Germline V gives CDR1 LGHNA, CDR2 YSLEER. The CDR3 DNA sequence: TGCGCCAGCAGCCAAGACCCGCCGGGACTAGCAGGTTACGGGCAGTACTTC. Protein product: CASSQDPPGLAGYGQYF.

The chain uses TRBV7-8 and TRBJ2-3, with TRBD1 matching over 9 bases. CDR1 and CDR2 from the germline V gene are SGHVS and FQNEAQ. This CDR3 has 16 residues. Trimming took 5 bases from V and 6 from J; bases not matched to a gene: 12. The CDR3 spells CASSPLDRGGTDTQYF. In nucleotides, the CDR3 is TGTGCCAGCAGCCCGCTGGACAGGGGTGGAACGGATACGCAGTATTTT.